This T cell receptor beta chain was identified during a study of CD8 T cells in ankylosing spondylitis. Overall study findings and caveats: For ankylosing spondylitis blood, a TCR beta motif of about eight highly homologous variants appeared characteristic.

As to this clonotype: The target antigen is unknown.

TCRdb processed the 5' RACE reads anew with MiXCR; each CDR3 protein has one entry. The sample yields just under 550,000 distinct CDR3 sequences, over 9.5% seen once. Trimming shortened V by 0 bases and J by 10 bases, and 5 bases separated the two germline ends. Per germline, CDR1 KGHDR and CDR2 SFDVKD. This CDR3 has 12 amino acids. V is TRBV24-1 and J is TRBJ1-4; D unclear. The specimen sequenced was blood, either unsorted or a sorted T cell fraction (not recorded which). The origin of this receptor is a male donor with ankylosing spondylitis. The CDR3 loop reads CATSDLGVKLFF. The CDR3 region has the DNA TGTGCCACCAGTGATTTGGGGGTAAAACTGTTTTTT.